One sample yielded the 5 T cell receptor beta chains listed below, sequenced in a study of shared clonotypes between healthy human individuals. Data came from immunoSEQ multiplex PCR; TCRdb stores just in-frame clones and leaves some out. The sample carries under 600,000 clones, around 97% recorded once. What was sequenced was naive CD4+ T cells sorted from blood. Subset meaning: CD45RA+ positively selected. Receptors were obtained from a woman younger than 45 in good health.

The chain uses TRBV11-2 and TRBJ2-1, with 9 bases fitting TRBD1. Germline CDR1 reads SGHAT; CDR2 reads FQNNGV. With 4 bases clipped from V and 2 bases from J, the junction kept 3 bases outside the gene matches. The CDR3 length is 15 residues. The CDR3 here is CASSSRDRAYNEQFF. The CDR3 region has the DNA TGTGCCAGCAGCTCAAGGGACAGGGCCTACAATGAGCAGTTCTTC.

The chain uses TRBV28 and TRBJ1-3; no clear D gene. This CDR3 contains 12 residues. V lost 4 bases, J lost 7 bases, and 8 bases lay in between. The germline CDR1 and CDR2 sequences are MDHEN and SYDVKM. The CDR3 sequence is CASSSVGNTIYF. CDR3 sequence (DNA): TGTGCCAGCAGTTCGGTTGGGAACACCATATATTTT.

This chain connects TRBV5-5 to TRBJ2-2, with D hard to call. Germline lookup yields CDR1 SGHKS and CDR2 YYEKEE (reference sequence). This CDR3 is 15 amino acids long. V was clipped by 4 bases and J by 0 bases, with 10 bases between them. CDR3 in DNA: TGTGCCAGCAGCGGTGAGACTCCGAACACCGGGGAGCTGTTTTTT. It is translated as CASSGETPNTGELFF.

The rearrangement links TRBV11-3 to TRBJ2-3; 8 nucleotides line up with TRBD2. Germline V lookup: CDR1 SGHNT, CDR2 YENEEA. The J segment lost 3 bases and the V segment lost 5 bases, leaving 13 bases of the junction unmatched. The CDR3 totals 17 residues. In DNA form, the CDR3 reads TGTGCCAGCAGCCCGAACCCGGGAGGGCCGGGGACAGATACGCAGTATTTT. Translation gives CASSPNPGGPGTDTQYF.

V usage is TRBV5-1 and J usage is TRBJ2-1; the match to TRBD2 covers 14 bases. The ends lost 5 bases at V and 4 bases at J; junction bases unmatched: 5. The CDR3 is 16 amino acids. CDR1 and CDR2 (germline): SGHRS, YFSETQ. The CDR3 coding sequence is TGCGCCAGCAGTGGGACTAGCGGGAGATCTTACAATGAGCAGTTCTTC. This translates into CASSGTSGRSYNEQFF.